These 7 T cell receptor beta chains share one sample of origin, sequenced in a study of blood T cell repertoires in COVID-19. Profiling relied on immunoSEQ multiplex PCR, and the TCRdb table lists in-frame clones only, not all of them. The repertoire has fewer than 450,000 clones, around 90% of them found once; the top ten carry around 2%. Material for sequencing was PBMCs or T cells enriched from blood (not recorded which). All receptors come from a woman between 40 and 55 years old with acute COVID-19.

This chain uses TRBV11-3 with TRBJ2-5; D uncertain. Trimming took 1 base from V and 5 from J, leaving 8 bases between them. The CDR3 runs 13 residues. Germline CDR1 is SGHNT and CDR2 is YENEEA. The CDR3 reads CASSLGSVETQYF. The DNA of the CDR3 is TGTGCCAGCAGCTTAGGGTCGGTCGAGACCCAGTACTTC. Full variable domain (remainder filled in from reference TRBV11-3 and TRBJ2-5): EAGVVQSPRYKIIEKKQPVAFWCNPISGHNTLYWYLQNLGQGPELLIRYENEEAVDDSQLPKDRFSAERLKGVDSTLKIQPAELGDSAVYLCASSLGSVETQYFGPGTRLLVL.

CDR3 nucleotide sequence: TGCGCCAGCAGCCGGACTAGCGCATACAATGAGCAGTTCTTC. This encodes CASSRTSAYNEQFF. The rearrangement joins TRBV4-1 to TRBJ2-1; 9 nucleotides align to TRBD2. CDR3 size: 14 residues. From germline, CDR1 is MGHRA and CDR2 YSYEKL. With 4 bases clipped from V and 4 bases from J, the junction kept 2 bases outside the gene matches.

This sequence joins TRBV5-1 and TRBJ2-3; tentative D call: TRBD2 (7 bases). There are 15 residues in the CDR3. Germline V gene lookup returns CDR1 SGHRS and CDR2 YFSETQ. Between the trimmed V and J ends, which lost 4 bases and 5 bases, there was a span of 17 bases. CDR3 loop: CASSPEGGLGDTQYF. The CDR3, as DNA: TGCGCCAGCAGCCCGGAGGGGGGGCTGGGAGATACGCAGTATTTT.

The V gene is TRBV19, the J gene TRBJ2-3, with 10 bases that match TRBD1. The CDR3 totals 15 residues. The J segment lost 5 bases and the V segment lost 5 bases, leaving 7 bases of the junction unmatched. Germline CDR1 LNHDA, CDR2 SQIVND (reference sequence). CDR3 sequence reads: CASSVMGQGKDTQYF. CDR3 bases: TGTGCCAGTAGTGTTATGGGACAGGGGAAAGATACGCAGTATTTT.

J is TRBJ2-3 and V is TRBV5-1; weak D call: TRBD1 (6 bases). CDR3 length: 13 residues. V lost 1 base and J lost 5, with 8 bases in between. Germline V gives CDR1 SGHRS, CDR2 YFSETQ. The CDR3 nucleotides read TGCGCCAGCAGCTTGACAGGGTTAGATACGCAGTATTTT. Translation: CASSLTGLDTQYF.

The chain combines TRBV5-5 with TRBJ1-5, with D possibly being TRBD1 (6 bases). Trimming removed 4 bases at V and 8 bases at J, with 22 bases between. Germline V gives CDR1 SGHKS, CDR2 YYEKEE (reference sequence). The CDR3 contains 16 residues. In nucleotides, the CDR3 is TGTGCCAGCAGCCGGATGGACCCAGGGGATAAGGAGCCCCAGCATTTT. Translation: CASSRMDPGDKEPQHF. Supplemented by reference TRBV5-5 and TRBJ1-5, the full variable domain reads DAGVTQSPTHLIKTRGQQVTLRCSPISGHKSVSWYQQVLGQGPQFIFQYYEKEERGRGNFPDRFSARQFPNYSSELNVNALLLGDSALYLCASSRMDPGDKEPQHFGDGTRLSIL.

This clone was counted only a few times. The genes are TRBV19 and TRBJ1-5, with D possibly matching TRBD1 (5 bases). V dropped 9 bases and J dropped 0 bases, with 9 bases sitting between them. Germline V gene data show CDR1 as LNHDA and CDR2 as SQIVND (reference sequence). There are 13 residues in the CDR3. This CDR3 is CASDSYSNQPQHF. For the CDR3, the DNA is TGTGCCAGCGACAGTTATAGCAATCAGCCCCAGCATTTT.